This T cell receptor beta chain was recovered during a study of T cell responses to AZD1222 COVID-19 vaccine. Worth noting for this clone: The antigen remains undetermined.

The CDR3 is made up of 15 amino acids. From germline, CDR1 is LGHNA and CDR2 YSLEER. The V segment lost 1 base and the J segment 6 bases; nucleotides outside the gene matches: 3. Study-wide results and limits: When two AZD1222 doses had been given, Spike-specific TCR breadth and depth rose.

Some clones are missing from TCRdb's copy, which holds only in-frame ones; the method was immunoSEQ multiplex PCR. This repertoire shows 150,000 to 200,000 clones, about 90% found once; its top ten account for roughly 1.4%. This clonotype was obtained from an adult who received the AZD1222 COVID-19 vaccine. The V gene is TRBV4-3, the J gene TRBJ1-6; TRBD1 matches 7 bases. Sequencing was performed on peripheral blood, taken 28 days after the second AZD1222 dose. This CDR3 reads CASSQGQGSNSPLHF. The DNA for the CDR3 is TGCGCCAGCAGCCAAGGACAGGGAAGTAATTCACCCCTCCACTTT.